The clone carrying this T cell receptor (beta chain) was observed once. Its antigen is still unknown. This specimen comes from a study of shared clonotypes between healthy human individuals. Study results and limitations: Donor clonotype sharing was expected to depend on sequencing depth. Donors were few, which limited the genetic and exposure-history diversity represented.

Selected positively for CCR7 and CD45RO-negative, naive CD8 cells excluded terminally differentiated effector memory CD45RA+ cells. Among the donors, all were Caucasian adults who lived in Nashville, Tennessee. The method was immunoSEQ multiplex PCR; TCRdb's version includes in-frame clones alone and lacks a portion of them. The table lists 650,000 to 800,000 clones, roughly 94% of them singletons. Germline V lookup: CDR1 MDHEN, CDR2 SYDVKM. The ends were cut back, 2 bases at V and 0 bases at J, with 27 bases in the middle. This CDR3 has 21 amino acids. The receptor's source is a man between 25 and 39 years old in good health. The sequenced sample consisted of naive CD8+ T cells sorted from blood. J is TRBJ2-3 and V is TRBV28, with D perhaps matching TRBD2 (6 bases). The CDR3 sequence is CASSLKLESQAGSASTDTQYF. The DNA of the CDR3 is TGTGCCAGCAGTTTAAAATTAGAATCGCAAGCGGGCAGCGCTAGCACAGATACGCAGTATTTT.